This TCR beta chain appears in the sequencing data of a study of early T cells in non-severe SARS-CoV-2 infection (dated by TCRdb to the early 2020s). About the full investigation: TCR sequencing used bulk RNA from unsorted whole blood, so alpha and beta chains could not be paired.

The CDR3 holds 16 amino acids from the cysteine to the phenylalanine. The kept DNA is CDR3 alone, 48 bases in frame from the first base. The V end loses 2 bases and the J end loses 5 bases, and a stretch of 16 bases separates them. From a lookup of the germline V gene (reference sequence), CDR1 and CDR2 are LNHDA and SQIVND. Library preparation was by 5' RACE. TCRdb lists the instrument as NextSeq 500. Unique molecular identifiers were attached to individual cDNA molecules in the TCR library protocol so that sequencing error and PCR bias could be corrected. Both TCR alpha and beta chains were sequenced, and tight co-correlation was observed between alpha and beta sequence abundances in each sample. The paper's data handling went like this. Decombinator V4 was used to annotate the V gene, J gene and CDR3 of the TCR sequences. TCRs were defined as expanded if a significant change between any two time points was detected under a Poisson model with p below 0.0001. TCR abundances were normalised to the total number of TCRs sequenced in each sample and reported as counts per million. TRAV1-2 paired with TRAJ12, TRAJ20 or TRAJ33 defined MAIT TCRs, while TRAV10 paired with TRAJ18 defined iNKT TCRs. A search of VDJdb, accessed on 1 November 2021, was run for TCRs annotated to CMV, EBV and SARS-CoV-2, with TCRs annotated for multiple antigens excluded. TCRdb reworked the public reads: Q25 trimming with fastp, MiXCR clone assembly, productive beta chains retained. One record per CDR3 amino acid sequence lists the most common genes and DNA. TCRdb, rather than the study authors, made the V and J calls. The sample contains over 80,000 distinct CDR3 sequences, around 12% of them found a single time. Of the sample, about 4.6% falls within the top ten clones.

A case-control design nested within a healthcare worker cohort in London, UK, was used, with weekly nasopharyngeal swab PCR tests and blood sampling performed. Between 23 and 31 March 2020, the week of the UK lockdown, healthcare workers were enrolled and then followed up weekly for as long as 16 weeks. The investigation overall reported the following: VDJdb matching was skewed toward anti-spike CD8 responses and likely underestimated virus-specific expansions, missing private and CD4 specificities.

This clonotype was detected only a few times. This receptor's antigen is unknown. Base qualities are not provided; no much larger clone lies one nucleotide away. The specimen was whole blood, collected at baseline. Recombination connected TRBV19 to TRBJ1-5; a tentative D call is TRBD1 (5 bases match). The sequence came from an adult who was a healthcare worker with PCR-confirmed SARS-CoV-2 infection or an uninfected control (not recorded which). The sequenced DNA is TGTGCCAGTAGTATACCGATTGACAGTTACTATCAGCCCCAGCATTTT. The resulting protein is CASSIPIDSYYQPQHF.